This is a list of T cell receptor beta chains from one sample in a study of shared clonotypes between healthy human individuals. Clones were read by immunoSEQ multiplex PCR, and TCRdb kept only the in-frame ones, dropping some. The sample holds about 960,000 clones, roughly 72% seen once. Input material: memory CD4+ T cells sorted from blood. The origin of the receptors is a man aged 18 to 29 in good health. CDR3s include the opening cysteine and the closing phenylalanine or tryptophan. The order of the fields is clone size, J gene, V gene, D gene, CDR3 DNA, CDR3 protein. D genes are given only for firm matches. Clone size is stated in some rows and not others, as once, few, many or a class when expanded.

size: -; J: TRBJ2-7; V: TRBV2; D: TRBD1; DNA: TGTGCCAGCAGTCGGGACAGGGGACTCTCCTACGAGCAGTACTTC; CDR3: CASSRDRGLSYEQYF
size: -; J: TRBJ2-7; V: TRBV19; D: -; DNA: TGTGCCAGTAGTATGCGGTTGGACTACGAGCAGTACTTC; CDR3: CASSMRLDYEQYF
size: -; J: TRBJ2-1; V: TRBV27; D: TRBD2; DNA: TGTGCCAGCAGTTTGGCCCTAGCGGGAGGGCCCCGCGGTGAGCAGTTCTTC; CDR3: CASSLALAGGPRGEQFF
size: -; J: TRBJ1-2; V: TRBV7-3; D: -; DNA: TGTGCCAGCAGCTTAACTCTGGGGTATGGCTACACCTTC; CDR3: CASSLTLGYGYTF
size: -; J: TRBJ2-2; V: TRBV7-9; D: -; DNA: TGTGCCAGCAGCTTCGGGGGCTCAGGGCCGAACACCGGGGAGCTGTTTTTT; CDR3: CASSFGGSGPNTGELFF
size: -; J: TRBJ1-2; V: TRBV7-9; D: -; DNA: TGTGCCAGCAGCTTAGCCGGATCCTCGGGAGGCTACACCTTC; CDR3: CASSLAGSSGGYTF
size: -; J: TRBJ2-7; V: TRBV5-1; D: -; DNA: TGCGCCAGCAGCTTGGGAGGGTCGGACACAAACTACGAGCAGTACTTC; CDR3: CASSLGGSDTNYEQYF
size: -; J: TRBJ2-5; V: TRBV5-1; D: -; DNA: TGCGCCAGCAGCTTGGCGGTCGGTGGGAAGACCCAGTACTTC; CDR3: CASSLAVGGKTQYF
size: many; J: TRBJ2-7; V: TRBV5-1; D: -; DNA: TGCGCCAGCAGCTTTTACGAGCAGTACTTC; CDR3: CASSFYEQYF
size: -; J: TRBJ2-7; V: TRBV5-1; D: -; DNA: TGCGCCAGCGCTGAAGGAGGGGAGGCCTCCTACGAGCAGTACTTC; CDR3: CASAEGGEASYEQYF
size: -; J: TRBJ1-4; V: TRBV30; D: -; DNA: TGTGCCTGGTCGAGTTTTGGGTTAACTAATGAAAAACTGTTTTTT; CDR3: CAWSSFGLTNEKLFF
size: -; J: TRBJ2-3; V: TRBV5-1; D: TRBD2; DNA: TGCGCCAGCAGCTTTGGGAGCGGGGGAATGTTAGATACGCAGTATTTT; CDR3: CASSFGSGGMLDTQYF
size: -; J: TRBJ2-1; V: TRBV7-8; D: -; DNA: TGTGCCAGCAGCTTAGCGGGCCCGGGCATTAATGAGCAGTTCTTC; CDR3: CASSLAGPGINEQFF
size: many; J: TRBJ2-1; V: TRBV4-3; D: -; DNA: TGCGCCAGCAGCCAAGAGTGGGATACTAGGAATGAGCAGTTCTTC; CDR3: CASSQEWDTRNEQFF
size: many; J: TRBJ2-3; V: TRBV4-3; D: -; DNA: TGCGCCAGCAGCCAAGAACGTGCCGGTACGCAGTATTTT; CDR3: CASSQERAGTQYF
size: -; J: TRBJ1-4; V: TRBV15; D: TRBD1; DNA: TGTGCCACGAGCCAAGGGGGCGCAAGGGAAAAACTGTTTTTT; CDR3: CATSQGGAREKLFF
size: -; J: TRBJ1-1; V: TRBV13; D: TRBD1; DNA: TGTGCCAGCAGACCGACAGGGGGCTACACTGAAGCTTTCTTT; CDR3: CASRPTGGYTEAFF
size: once; J: TRBJ2-2; V: TRBV12-5; D: -; DNA: TGTGCTAGTGGCCAGGGAACCGGGGAGCTGTTTTTT; CDR3: CASGQGTGELFF
size: -; J: TRBJ2-7; V: TRBV5-4; D: -; DNA: TGTGCCAGCAGCTTGGAAAGGACTGCAGAGTACTTC; CDR3: CASSLERTAEYF
size: -; J: TRBJ1-6; V: TRBV5-1; D: -; DNA: TGCGCCAGCAGAACTGGCCGGACAGTTAATTCACCCCTCCACTTT; CDR3: CASRTGRTVNSPLHF
size: few; J: TRBJ1-4; V: TRBV7-2; D: -; DNA: TGTGCCAGCAGCGATTATGGATTGGAGGAAAAACTGTTTTTT; CDR3: CASSDYGLEEKLFF
size: few; J: TRBJ1-1; V: TRBV30; D: -; DNA: TGTGCCTGGAGTAACGGGGGGCAAACTGAAGCTTTCTTT; CDR3: CAWSNGGQTEAFF
size: -; J: TRBJ1-3; V: TRBV6-6; D: TRBD1; DNA: TGTGCCAGCAGTTGGAGCACAGGGGGATCTGGAAACACCATATATTTT; CDR3: CASSWSTGGSGNTIYF
size: once; J: TRBJ2-7; V: TRBV28; D: -; DNA: TGTGCCAGCAGCCCCATATTGGGGCAGGGGTCCTACGAGCAGTACTTC; CDR3: CASSPILGQGSYEQYF
size: -; J: TRBJ2-7; V: TRBV7-9; D: -; DNA: TGTGCCAGCAGCTTAGACAGGCCATCAATCGACGAGCAGTACTTC; CDR3: CASSLDRPSIDEQYF
size: -; J: TRBJ1-2; V: TRBV10-3; D: -; DNA: TGTGCCATCAGTGAGTCGCAGACGGTCCAGGGGGGCTACACCTTC; CDR3: CAISESQTVQGGYTF
size: few; J: TRBJ1-1; V: TRBV10-1; D: -; DNA: TGCGCCAGCAGTGGAGGAAGGGGGATGAACACTGAAGCTTTCTTT; CDR3: CASSGGRGMNTEAFF
size: -; J: TRBJ2-7; V: TRBV19; D: TRBD1; DNA: TGTGCCAGTAGCGTGGACAGGGGGCTTAGGTACGAGCAGTACTTC; CDR3: CASSVDRGLRYEQYF
size: many; J: TRBJ1-3; V: TRBV18; D: TRBD1; DNA: TGTGCCAGCTCACCGCCCACAGGGGCCAGTTCTGGAAACACCATATATTTT; CDR3: CASSPPTGASSGNTIYF
size: -; J: TRBJ2-6; V: TRBV5-1; D: -; DNA: TGCGCCAGCGGCCCGGGGGCTGGGGCCAACGTCCTGACTTTC; CDR3: CASGPGAGANVLTF
size: -; J: TRBJ2-7; V: TRBV30; D: TRBD1; DNA: TGTGCCTGGAGTCCCGGGACAGGGAGCGAGCAGTACTTC; CDR3: CAWSPGTGSEQYF
size: -; J: TRBJ1-5; V: TRBV7-3; D: -; DNA: TGTGCCAGCAGCTTAAGTACAGGACCGGATGGTAGCAATCAGCCCCAGCATTTT; CDR3: CASSLSTGPDGSNQPQHF
size: once; J: TRBJ2-5; V: TRBV11-2; D: TRBD2; DNA: TGTGCCAGCAGCGTCGGGACTAGAGAGACCCAGTACTTC; CDR3: CASSVGTRETQYF
size: -; J: TRBJ2-5; V: TRBV10-2; D: TRBD2; DNA: TGCGCCAGCAGTGAGCGGACTAGCGGGGGCAGGGGTGGGACCCAGTACTTC; CDR3: CASSERTSGGRGGTQYF
size: once; J: TRBJ2-5; V: TRBV29-1; D: TRBD2; DNA: TGCAGCGGCCTACTAGCGGGAGCCGGAGAGACCCAGTACTTC; CDR3: CSGLLAGAGETQYF
size: -; J: TRBJ1-2; V: TRBV5-4; D: TRBD1; DNA: TGTGCCAGCAGCCCGGACAGGGGAAACTATGGCTACACCTTC; CDR3: CASSPDRGNYGYTF
size: -; J: TRBJ2-7; V: TRBV6-6; D: -; DNA: TGTGCCAGCAGTTACGGCGAGGGGACCTACGAGCAGTACTTC; CDR3: CASSYGEGTYEQYF
size: -; J: TRBJ2-7; V: TRBV7-3; D: -; DNA: TGTGCCAGCAGCCCTGCAGGGGGGACCTACGAGCAGTACTTC; CDR3: CASSPAGGTYEQYF
size: -; J: TRBJ1-1; V: TRBV29-1; D: TRBD1; DNA: TGCAGCGTTGTCCAGGGGGTAGGAAACACTGAAGCTTTCTTT; CDR3: CSVVQGVGNTEAFF
size: many; J: TRBJ1-1; V: TRBV19; D: -; DNA: TGTGCCAGTAGTGTTCGACAGGTAAAGAACACTGAAGCTTTCTTT; CDR3: CASSVRQVKNTEAFF
size: -; J: TRBJ1-6; V: TRBV30; D: -; DNA: TGTGCCTGCCCCCCGTGGAATAATAATTCACCCCTCCACTTT; CDR3: CACPPWNNNSPLHF
size: once; J: TRBJ2-7; V: TRBV2; D: -; DNA: TGTGCCAGCAACCGGGGACTGCCGCCCTACGAGCAGTATTTC; CDR3: CASNRGLPPYEQYF
size: few; J: TRBJ1-6; V: TRBV19; D: -; DNA: TGTGCCAGTAGTATGGAACAGGGCGTGGGTTCACCCCTCCACTTT; CDR3: CASSMEQGVGSPLHF
size: few; J: TRBJ2-7; V: TRBV11-2; D: TRBD2; DNA: TGTGCCAGCAGCTTGGCGGGAGTGAACTACGAGCAGTACTTC; CDR3: CASSLAGVNYEQYF
size: -; J: TRBJ2-5; V: TRBV5-4; D: -; DNA: TGTGCCAGCAGCCTGGGACGGAATCAAGAGACCCAGTACTTC; CDR3: CASSLGRNQETQYF